Included here is one TCR beta chain sequence, with context. As yet, its antigen is unknown. Measured with immunoSEQ multiplex PCR; TCRdb has only the in-frame clones, and not every one. Of about 82,000 clones listed, approximately 93% are singletons. The sample is drawn from a study of cytomegalovirus exposure and HLA in healthy donors. Study in general: A later analysis reported the same platform for the roughly 120 validation repertoires and the roughly 700 first-cohort repertoires.

Study findings and constraints: The majority of TCR sequences were rare, yet some public TCRs appeared in many donors. That first-cohort TCR clusters tended to co-occur in the 95 to 150 validation repertoires was found in a later analysis. According to reports, the classifier identified cytomegalovirus status with high specificity and sensitivity.

V shed 3 bases and J shed 1 base, with 18 bases lying between them. The CDR3 has 18 residues. The V gene's germline CDR1 is LNHDA and CDR2 SQIVND (reference sequence). Material: PBMCs. The V gene is TRBV19, the J gene TRBJ1-4, with unresolved D. This TCR was recovered from a man between 18 and 29 years old in good health and CMV-seronegative. In DNA, the CDR3 is TGTGCCAGTAGTATTTTAGCCAAGATTGGGAGAACTAATGAAAAACTGTTTTTT. This translates into CASSILAKIGRTNEKLFF. Filled out from reference TRBV19 and TRBJ1-4, the complete variable domain reads DGGITQSPKYLFRKEGQNVTLSCEQNLNHDAMYWYRQDPGQGLRLIYYSQIVNDFQKGDIAEGYSVSREKKESFPLTVTSAQKNPTAFYLCASSILAKIGRTNEKLFFGSGTQLSVL.